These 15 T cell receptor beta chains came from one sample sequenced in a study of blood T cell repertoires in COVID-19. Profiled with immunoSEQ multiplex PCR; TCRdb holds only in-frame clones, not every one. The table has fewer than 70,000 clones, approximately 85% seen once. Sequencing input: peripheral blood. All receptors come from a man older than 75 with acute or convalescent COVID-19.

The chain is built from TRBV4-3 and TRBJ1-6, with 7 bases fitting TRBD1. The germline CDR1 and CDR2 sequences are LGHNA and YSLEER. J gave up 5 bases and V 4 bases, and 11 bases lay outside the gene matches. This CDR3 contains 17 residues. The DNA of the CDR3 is TGCGCCAGCAGCCCCTTACCTCCGGGACAGAATAATTCACCCCTCCACTTT. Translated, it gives CASSPLPPGQNNSPLHF.

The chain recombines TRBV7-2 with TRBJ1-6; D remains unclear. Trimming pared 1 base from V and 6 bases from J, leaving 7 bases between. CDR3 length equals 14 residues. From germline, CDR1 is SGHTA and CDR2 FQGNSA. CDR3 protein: CASSLGQINSPLHF. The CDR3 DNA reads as TGTGCCAGCAGCTTAGGGCAGATTAATTCACCCCTCCACTTT. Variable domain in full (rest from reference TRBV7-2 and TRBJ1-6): GAGVSQSPSNKVTEKGKDVELRCDPISGHTALYWYRQSLGQGLEFLIYFQGNSAPDKSGLPSDRFSAERTGGSVSTLTIQRTQQEDSAVYLCASSLGQINSPLHFGNGTRLTVT.

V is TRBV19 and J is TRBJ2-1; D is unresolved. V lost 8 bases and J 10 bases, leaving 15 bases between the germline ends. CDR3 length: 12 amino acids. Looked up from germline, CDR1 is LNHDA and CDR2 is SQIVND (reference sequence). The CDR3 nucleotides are TGTGCCAGTCTACACAATCTCGGGGAGCAGTTCTTC. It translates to CASLHNLGEQFF. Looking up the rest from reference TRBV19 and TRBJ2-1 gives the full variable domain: DGGITQSPKYLFRKEGQNVTLSCEQNLNHDAMYWYRQDPGQGLRLIYYSQIVNDFQKGDIAEGYSVSREKKESFPLTVTSAQKNPTAFYLCASLHNLGEQFFGPGTRLTVL.

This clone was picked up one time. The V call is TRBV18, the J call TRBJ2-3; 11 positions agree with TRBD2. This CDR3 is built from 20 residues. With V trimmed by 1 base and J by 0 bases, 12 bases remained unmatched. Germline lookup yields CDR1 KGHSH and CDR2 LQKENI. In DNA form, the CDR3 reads TGTGCCAGCTCACCACTGTTAGCGGGAGGGCAAGTGTCTAGCACAGATACGCAGTATTTT. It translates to CASSPLLAGGQVSSTDTQYF.

DNA of the CDR3: TGTGCCAGCAGTTTAATCAGGGGCCATGGCTACACCTTC. Translation: CASSLIRGHGYTF. The genes are TRBV28 and TRBJ1-2, with a possible D match to TRBD1 (6 bases). The CDR3 length is 13 residues. Trimming shortened V by 2 bases and J by 6 bases, and 10 bases separated the two germline ends. Germline CDR1 MDHEN, CDR2 SYDVKM.

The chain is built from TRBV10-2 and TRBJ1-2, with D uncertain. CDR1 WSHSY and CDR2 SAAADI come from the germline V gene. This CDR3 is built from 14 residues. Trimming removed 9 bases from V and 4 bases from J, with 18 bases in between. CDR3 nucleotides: TGCGCCAGTGGGCCGGCAACTGAATTCTATGGCTACACCTTC. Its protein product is CASGPATEFYGYTF.

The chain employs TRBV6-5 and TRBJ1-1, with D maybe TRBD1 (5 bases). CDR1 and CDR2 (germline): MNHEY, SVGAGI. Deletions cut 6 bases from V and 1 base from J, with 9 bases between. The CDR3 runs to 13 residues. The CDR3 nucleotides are TGTGCCAGCAGCACTACAGGGAACACTGAAGCTTTCTTT. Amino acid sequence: CASSTTGNTEAFF.

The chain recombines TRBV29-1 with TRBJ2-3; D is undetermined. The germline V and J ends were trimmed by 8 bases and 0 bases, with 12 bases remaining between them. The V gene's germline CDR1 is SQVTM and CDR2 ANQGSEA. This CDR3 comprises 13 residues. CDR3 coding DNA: TGCAGCCATACCCAGCGCAGCACAGATACGCAGTATTTT. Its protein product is CSHTQRSTDTQYF.

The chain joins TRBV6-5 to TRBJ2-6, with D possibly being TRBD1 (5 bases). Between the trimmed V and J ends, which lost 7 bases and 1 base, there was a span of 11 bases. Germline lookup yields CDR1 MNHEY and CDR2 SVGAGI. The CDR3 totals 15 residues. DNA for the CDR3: TGTGCCAGCACTACAGGTTCGTCTGGGGCCAACGTCCTGACTTTC. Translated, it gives CASTTGSSGANVLTF.

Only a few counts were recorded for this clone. CDR3 residues: CASSYSGTGGLEQYF. CDR3 nucleotides: TGTGCCAGCAGTTACTCGGGGACAGGGGGCTTGGAGCAGTACTTC. This chain joins TRBV6-5 and TRBJ2-7; 12 bases are shared with TRBD1. V dropped 0 bases and J dropped 7; count of bases not matched to a gene: 4. CDR1 MNHEY and CDR2 SVGAGI come from the germline V gene. The CDR3 extends over 15 amino acids.

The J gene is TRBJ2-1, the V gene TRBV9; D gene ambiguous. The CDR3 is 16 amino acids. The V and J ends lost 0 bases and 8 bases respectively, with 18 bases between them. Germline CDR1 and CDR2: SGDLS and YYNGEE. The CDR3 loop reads CASSVGRYQVSDEQFF. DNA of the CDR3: TGTGCCAGCAGCGTAGGAAGATACCAAGTGAGCGATGAGCAGTTCTTC.

The CDR3, as DNA: TGTGCCAGCAGCCGGGGACATAGGTACGAGCAGTACTTC. Protein sequence: CASSRGHRYEQYF. The rearrangement links TRBV3-1 (or the pseudogene TRBV3-2) to TRBJ2-7; D possibly corresponds to TRBD1 (6 bases). The CDR3 spans 13 residues. V was trimmed by 4 bases and J by 4 bases, leaving 11 bases between them. Germline-derived CDR1 and CDR2 are LGHDT and YNNKEL (reference sequence).

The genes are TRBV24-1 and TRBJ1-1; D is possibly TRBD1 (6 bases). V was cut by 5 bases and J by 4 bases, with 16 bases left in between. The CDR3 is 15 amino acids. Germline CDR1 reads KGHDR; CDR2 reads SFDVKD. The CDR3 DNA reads TGTGCCACCAGTGCGCGGGGGGCTCGGGGCACTGAAGCTTTCTTT. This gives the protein CATSARGARGTEAFF.

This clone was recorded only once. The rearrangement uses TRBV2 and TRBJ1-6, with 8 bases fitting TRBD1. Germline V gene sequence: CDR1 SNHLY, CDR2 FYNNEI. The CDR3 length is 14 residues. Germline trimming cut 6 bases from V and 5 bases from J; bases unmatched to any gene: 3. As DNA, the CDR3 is TGTGCCAGCAGCCAGGGGGCGGATAATTCACCCCTCCACTTT. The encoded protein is CASSQGADNSPLHF.

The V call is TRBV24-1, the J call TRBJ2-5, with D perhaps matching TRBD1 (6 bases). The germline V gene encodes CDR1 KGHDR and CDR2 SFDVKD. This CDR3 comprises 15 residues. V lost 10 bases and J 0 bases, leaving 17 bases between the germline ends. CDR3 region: CATSTGPKYQETQYF. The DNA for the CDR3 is TGTGCCACTTCAACAGGGCCTAAGTACCAAGAGACCCAGTACTTC.